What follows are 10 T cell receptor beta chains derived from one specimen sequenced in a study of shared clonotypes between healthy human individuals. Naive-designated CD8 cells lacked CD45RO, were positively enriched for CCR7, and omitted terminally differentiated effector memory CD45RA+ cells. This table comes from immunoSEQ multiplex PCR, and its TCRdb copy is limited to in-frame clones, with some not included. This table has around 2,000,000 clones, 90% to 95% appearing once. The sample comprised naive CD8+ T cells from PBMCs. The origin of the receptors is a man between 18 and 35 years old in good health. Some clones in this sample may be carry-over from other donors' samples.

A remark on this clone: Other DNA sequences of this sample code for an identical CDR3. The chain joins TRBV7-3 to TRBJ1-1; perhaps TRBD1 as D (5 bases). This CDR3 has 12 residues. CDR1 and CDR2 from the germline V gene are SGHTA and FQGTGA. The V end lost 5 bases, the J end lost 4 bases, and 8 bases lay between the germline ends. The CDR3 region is CASSPGGTEAFF. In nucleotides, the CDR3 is TGTGCCAGCAGCCCGGGGGGCACTGAAGCTTTCTTT.

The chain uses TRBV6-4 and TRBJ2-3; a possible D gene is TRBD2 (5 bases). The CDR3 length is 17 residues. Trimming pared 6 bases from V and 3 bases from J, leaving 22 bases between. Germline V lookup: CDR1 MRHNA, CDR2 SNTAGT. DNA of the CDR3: TGTGCCAGCAGACGTTTATCGGCGGGTCCTCTAACAGATACGCAGTATTTT. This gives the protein CASRRLSAGPLTDTQYF.

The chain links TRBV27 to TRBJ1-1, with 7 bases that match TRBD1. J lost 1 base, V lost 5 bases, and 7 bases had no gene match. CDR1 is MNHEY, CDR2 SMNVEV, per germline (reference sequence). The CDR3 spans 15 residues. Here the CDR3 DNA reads TGTGCCAGCAGTCAGAGACAGGGACAGAACACTGAAGCTTTCTTT. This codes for CASSQRQGQNTEAFF.

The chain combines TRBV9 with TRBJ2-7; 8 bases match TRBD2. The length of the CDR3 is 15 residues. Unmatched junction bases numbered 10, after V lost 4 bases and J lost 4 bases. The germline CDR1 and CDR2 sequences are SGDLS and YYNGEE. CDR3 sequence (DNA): TGTGCCAGCAGCTCCACGGGGGGGGTCATGTACGAGCAGTACTTC. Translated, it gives CASSSTGGVMYEQYF.

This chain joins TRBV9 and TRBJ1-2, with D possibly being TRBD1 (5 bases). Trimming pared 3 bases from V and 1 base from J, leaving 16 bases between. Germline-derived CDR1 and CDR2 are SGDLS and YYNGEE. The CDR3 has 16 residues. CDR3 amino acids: CASSAPPIRDNYGYTF. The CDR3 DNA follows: TGTGCCAGCAGCGCCCCCCCTATCAGGGATAACTATGGCTACACCTTC.

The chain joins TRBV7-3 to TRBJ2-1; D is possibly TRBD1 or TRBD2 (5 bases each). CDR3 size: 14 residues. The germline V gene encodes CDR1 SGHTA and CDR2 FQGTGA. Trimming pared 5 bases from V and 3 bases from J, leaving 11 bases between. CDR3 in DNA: TGTGCCAGCAGCCAAGATGGGGGCTACAATGAGCAGTTCTTC. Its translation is CASSQDGGYNEQFF.

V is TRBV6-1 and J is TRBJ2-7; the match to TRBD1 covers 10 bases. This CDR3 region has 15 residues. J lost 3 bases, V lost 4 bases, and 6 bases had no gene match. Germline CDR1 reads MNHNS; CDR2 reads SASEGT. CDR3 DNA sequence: TGTGCCAGCAGTGGCCGGGACAGGGGAGTCTACGAGCAGTACTTC. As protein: CASSGRDRGVYEQYF.

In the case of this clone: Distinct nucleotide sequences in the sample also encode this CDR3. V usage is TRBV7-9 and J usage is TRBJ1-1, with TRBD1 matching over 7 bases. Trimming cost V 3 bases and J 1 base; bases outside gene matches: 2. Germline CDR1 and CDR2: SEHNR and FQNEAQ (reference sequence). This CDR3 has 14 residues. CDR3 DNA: TGTGCCAGCAGCTTTGGGACAGCGAACACTGAAGCTTTCTTT. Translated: CASSFGTANTEAFF.

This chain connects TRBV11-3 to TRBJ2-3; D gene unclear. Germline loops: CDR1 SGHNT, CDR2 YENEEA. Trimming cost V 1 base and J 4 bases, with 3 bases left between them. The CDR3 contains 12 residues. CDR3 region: CASSLGADTQYF. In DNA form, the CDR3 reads TGTGCCAGCAGCTTAGGTGCAGATACGCAGTATTTT.

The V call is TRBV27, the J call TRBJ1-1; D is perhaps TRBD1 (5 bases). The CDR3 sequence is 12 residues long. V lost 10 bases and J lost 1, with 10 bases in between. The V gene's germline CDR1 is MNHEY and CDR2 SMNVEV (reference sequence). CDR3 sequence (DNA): TGTGCCACCGGGACGGGGAACACTGAAGCTTTCTTT. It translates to CATGTGNTEAFF.